Included here is one T cell receptor (beta chain) sequence, with context. The CDR3 runs 15 residues. Trimming took 3 bases from V and 2 from J, leaving 14 bases between them. These data come from a study of blood T cell repertoires in COVID-19. Study information: Donors in the United States, Italy and Spain gave samples during acute or convalescent COVID-19. In each case, the material was cDNA or gDNA derived from T cells, B-cell-depleted T cells, or PBMCs.

Clones were sequenced by immunoSEQ multiplex PCR, and TCRdb holds only the in-frame ones, with some missing. Of more than 250,000 clones in the sample, more than 75% are singletons; the top ten hold less than 11%. The V gene is TRBV5-3, the J gene TRBJ2-5; possible D gene TRBD2, 5 bases. TRBV5-3 belongs to the ORF category, with a function that is uncertain. The sequence was obtained from a woman between 18 and 29 years old who had recovered from COVID-19. Sequencing used PBMCs or T cells enriched from blood (not recorded which). Here the CDR3 DNA reads TGTGCCAGAAGCTACGGACGGGAACTACAAGAGACCCAGTACTTC. Translation: CARSYGRELQETQYF.